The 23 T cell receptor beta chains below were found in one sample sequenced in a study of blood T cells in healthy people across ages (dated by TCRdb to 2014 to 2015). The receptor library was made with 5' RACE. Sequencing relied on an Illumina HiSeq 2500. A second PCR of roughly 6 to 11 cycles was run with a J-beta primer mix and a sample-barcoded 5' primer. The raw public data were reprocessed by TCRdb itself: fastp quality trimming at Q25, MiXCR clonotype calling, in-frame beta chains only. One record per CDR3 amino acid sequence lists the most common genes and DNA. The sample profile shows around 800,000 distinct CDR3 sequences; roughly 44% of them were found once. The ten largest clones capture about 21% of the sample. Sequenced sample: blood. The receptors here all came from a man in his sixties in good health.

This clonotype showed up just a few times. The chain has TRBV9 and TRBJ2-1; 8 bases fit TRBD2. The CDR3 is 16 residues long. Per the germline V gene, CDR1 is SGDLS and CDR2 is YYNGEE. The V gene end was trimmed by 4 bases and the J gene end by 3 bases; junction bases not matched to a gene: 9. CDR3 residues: CASSPHSAGGYNEQFF. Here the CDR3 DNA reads TGTGCCAGCAGCCCCCACTCCGCGGGGGGCTACAATGAGCAGTTCTTC.

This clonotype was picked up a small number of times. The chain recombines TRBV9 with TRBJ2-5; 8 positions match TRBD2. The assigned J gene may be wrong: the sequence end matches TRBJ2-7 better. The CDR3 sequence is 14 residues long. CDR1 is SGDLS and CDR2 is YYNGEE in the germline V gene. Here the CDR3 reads CASSPGGGGYEQYF. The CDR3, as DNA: TGTGCCAGCAGCCCCGGGGGGGGCGGATACGAGCAGTACTTC.

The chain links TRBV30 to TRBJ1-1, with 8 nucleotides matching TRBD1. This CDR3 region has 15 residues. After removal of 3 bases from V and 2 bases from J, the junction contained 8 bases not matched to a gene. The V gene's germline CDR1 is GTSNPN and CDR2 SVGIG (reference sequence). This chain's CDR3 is CAWSPVRGRNTEAFF. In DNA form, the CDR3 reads TGTGCCTGGAGCCCCGTCAGGGGGCGAAACACTGAAGCTTTCTTT. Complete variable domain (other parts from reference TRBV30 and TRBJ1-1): SQTIHQWPATLVQPVGSPLSLECTVEGTSNPNLYWYRQAAGRGLQLLFYSVGIGQISSEVPQNLSASRPQDRQFILSSKKLLLSDSGFYLCAWSPVRGRNTEAFFGQGTRLTVV.

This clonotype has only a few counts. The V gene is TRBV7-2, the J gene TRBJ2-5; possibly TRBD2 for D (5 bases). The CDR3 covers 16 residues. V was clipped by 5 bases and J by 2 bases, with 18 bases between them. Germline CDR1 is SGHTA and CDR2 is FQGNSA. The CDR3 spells CASSLIGWRTQETQYF. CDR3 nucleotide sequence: TGTGCCAGCAGCCTCATCGGCTGGAGGACGCAAGAGACCCAGTACTTC. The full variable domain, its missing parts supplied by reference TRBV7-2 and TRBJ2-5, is GAGVSQSPSNKVTEKGKDVELRCDPISGHTALYWYRQSLGQGLEFLIYFQGNSAPDKSGLPSDRFSAERTGGSVSTLTIQRTQQEDSAVYLCASSLIGWRTQETQYFGPGTRLLVL.

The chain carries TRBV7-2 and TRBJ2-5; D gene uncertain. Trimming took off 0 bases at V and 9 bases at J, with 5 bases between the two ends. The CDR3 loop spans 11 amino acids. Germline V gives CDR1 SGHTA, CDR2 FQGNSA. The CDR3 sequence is CASSLASAQYF. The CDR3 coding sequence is TGTGCCAGCAGCTTAGCCTCGGCCCAGTACTTC.

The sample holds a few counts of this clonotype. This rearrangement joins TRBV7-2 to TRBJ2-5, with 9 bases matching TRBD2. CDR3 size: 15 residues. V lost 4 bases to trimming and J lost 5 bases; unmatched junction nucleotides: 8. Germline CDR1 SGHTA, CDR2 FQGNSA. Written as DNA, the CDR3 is TGTGCCAGCAGCTCGACCAGGACTAGCGTGGAGACCCAGTACTTC. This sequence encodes CASSSTRTSVETQYF.

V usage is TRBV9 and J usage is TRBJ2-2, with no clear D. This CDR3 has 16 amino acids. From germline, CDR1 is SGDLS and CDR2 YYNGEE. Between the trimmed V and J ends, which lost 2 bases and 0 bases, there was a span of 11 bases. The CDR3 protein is CASSVSGDPNTGELFF. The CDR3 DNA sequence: TGTGCCAGCAGCGTTTCCGGAGACCCGAACACCGGGGAGCTGTTTTTT.

This CDR3 reads CASRDVTLKTSEAFF. CDR3 bases: TGTGCCAGCAGGGACGTCACCTTAAAAACGAGTGAAGCTTTCTTT. The chain has TRBV6-2 or TRBV6-3 and TRBJ1-1; D is unclear. V was trimmed by 6 bases and J by 7 bases, leaving 21 bases between them. Per the germline V gene, CDR1 is MNHEY and CDR2 is SVGEGT. The CDR3 sequence is 15 residues long.

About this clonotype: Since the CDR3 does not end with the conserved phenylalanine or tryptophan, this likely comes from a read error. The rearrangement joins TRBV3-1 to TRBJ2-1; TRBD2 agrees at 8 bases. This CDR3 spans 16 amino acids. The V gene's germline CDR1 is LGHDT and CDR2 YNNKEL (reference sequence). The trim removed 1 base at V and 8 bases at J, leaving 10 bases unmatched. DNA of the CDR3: TGTGCCAGCAGCCAAGCAACGGGGGGGCCTATGTATGAGCAGTTCCTC. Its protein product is CASSQATGGPMYEQFL.

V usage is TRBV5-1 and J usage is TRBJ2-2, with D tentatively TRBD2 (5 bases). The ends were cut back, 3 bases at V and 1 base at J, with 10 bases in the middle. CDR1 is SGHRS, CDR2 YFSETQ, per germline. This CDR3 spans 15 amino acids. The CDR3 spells CASSSDGENTGELFF. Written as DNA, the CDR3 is TGCGCCAGCAGCTCGGACGGGGAGAACACCGGGGAGCTGTTTTTT.

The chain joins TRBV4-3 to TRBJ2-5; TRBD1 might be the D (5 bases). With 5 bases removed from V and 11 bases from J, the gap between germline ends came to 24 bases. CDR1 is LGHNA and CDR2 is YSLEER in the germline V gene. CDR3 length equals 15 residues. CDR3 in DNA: TGCGCCAGCAGCTCCCAAGGGGCTCCGGACAATGAGCAGTACTTC. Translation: CASSSQGAPDNEQYF.

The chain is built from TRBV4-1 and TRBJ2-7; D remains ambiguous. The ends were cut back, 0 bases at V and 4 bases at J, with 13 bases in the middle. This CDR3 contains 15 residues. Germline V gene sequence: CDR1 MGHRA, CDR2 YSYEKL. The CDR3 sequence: CASSQDNGLGYEQYF. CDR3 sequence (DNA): TGCGCCAGCAGCCAAGATAACGGGTTAGGGTACGAGCAGTACTTC.

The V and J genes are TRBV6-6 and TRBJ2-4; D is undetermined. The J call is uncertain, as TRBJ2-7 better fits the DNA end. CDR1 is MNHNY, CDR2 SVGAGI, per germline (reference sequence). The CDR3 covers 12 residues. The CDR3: CASRSPPHEQYF. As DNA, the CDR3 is TGTGCCAGCAGATCTCCCCCGCACGAGCAGTACTTC.

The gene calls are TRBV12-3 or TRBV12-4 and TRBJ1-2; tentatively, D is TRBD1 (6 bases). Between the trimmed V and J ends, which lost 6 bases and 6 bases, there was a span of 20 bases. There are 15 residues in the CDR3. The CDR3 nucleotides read TGTGCCAGCAGAACACCCGGAACAGGGCTCAATGGCTACACCTTC. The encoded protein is CASRTPGTGLNGYTF.

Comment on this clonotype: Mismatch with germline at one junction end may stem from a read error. CDR3 sequence: CAGRTGGNEQFF. Here the CDR3 DNA reads TGTGCCGGGAGAACAGGGGGAAATGAGCAGTTCTTC. The V and J genes are TRBV30 and TRBJ2-1; 8 bases line up with TRBD1. From germline, CDR1 is GTSNPN and CDR2 SVGIG (reference sequence). This CDR3 has 12 amino acids.

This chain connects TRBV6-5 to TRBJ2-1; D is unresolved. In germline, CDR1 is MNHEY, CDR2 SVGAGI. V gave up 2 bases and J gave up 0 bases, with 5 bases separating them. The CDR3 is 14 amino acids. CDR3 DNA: TGTGCCAGCAGTTACATTGGCTCCTACAATGAGCAGTTCTTC. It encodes CASSYIGSYNEQFF.

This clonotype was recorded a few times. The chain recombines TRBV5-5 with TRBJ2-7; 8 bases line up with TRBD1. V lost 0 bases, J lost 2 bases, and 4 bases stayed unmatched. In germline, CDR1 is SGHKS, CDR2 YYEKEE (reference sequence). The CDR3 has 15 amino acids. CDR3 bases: TGTGCCAGCAGCTTGGGTTTGGACAGGGCCTACGAGCAGTACTTC. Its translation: CASSLGLDRAYEQYF.

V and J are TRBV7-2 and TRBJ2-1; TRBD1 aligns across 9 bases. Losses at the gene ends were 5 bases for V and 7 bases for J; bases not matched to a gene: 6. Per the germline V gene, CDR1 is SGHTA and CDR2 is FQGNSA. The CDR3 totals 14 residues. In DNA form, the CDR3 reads TGTGCCAGCAGCAAACAGGGGGCGGGGAATGAGCAGTTCTTC. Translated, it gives CASSKQGAGNEQFF.

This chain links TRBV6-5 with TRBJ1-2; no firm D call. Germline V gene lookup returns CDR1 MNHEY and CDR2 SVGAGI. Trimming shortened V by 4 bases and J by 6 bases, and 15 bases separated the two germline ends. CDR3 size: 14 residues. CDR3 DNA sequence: TGTGCCAGCAGTTCCCTCCAGGTTCGGAATGGCTACACCTTC. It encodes CASSSLQVRNGYTF.

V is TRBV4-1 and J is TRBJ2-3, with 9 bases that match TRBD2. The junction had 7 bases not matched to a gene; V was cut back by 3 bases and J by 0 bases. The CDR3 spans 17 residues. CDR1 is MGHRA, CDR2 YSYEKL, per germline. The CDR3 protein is CASSHPSSGASTDTQYF. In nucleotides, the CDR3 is TGCGCCAGCAGCCACCCATCTAGCGGGGCTAGCACAGATACGCAGTATTTT.

CDR3 DNA sequence: TGCGCCAGCAGCCGAGATGGGACAGGGCCCTACGAGCAGTACTTC. The encoded protein is CASSRDGTGPYEQYF. The chain combines TRBV4-3 with TRBJ2-7; TRBD1 matches 9 bases. This CDR3 region has 15 residues. With 4 bases clipped from V and 2 bases from J, the junction kept 6 bases outside the gene matches. Germline values: CDR1 LGHNA, CDR2 YSLEER.

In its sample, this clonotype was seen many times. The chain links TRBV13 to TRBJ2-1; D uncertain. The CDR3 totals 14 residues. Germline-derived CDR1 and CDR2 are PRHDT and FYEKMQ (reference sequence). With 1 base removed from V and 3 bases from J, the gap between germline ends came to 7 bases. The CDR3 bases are TGTGCCAGCAGCTTAGCCCCTATCTACAATGAGCAGTTCTTC. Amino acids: CASSLAPIYNEQFF.

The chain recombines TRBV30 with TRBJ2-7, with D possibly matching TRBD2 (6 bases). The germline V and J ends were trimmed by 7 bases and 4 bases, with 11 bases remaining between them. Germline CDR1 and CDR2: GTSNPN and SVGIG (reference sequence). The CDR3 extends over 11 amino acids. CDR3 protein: CALGTGYEQYF. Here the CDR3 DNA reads TGTGCCTTGGGGACTGGGTACGAGCAGTACTTC.